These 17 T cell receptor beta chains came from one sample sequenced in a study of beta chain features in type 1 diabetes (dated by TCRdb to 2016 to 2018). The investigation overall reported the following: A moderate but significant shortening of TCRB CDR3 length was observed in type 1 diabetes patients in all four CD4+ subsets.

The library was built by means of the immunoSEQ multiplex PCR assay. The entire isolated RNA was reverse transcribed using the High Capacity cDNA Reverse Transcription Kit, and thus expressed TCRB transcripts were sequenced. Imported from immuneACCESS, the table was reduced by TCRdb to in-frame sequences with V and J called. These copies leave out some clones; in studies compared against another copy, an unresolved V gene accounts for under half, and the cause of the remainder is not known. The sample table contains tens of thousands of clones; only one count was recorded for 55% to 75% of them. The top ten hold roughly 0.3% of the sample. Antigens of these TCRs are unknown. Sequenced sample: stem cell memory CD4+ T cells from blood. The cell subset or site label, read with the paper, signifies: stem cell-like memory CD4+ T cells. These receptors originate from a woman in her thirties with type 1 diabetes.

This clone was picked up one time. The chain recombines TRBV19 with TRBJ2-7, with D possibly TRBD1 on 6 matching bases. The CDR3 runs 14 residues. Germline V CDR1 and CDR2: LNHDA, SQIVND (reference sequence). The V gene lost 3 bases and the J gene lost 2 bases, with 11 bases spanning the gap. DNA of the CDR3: TGTGCCAGTAGTATTATGGGGACACCCTACGAGCAGTACTTC. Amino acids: CASSIMGTPYEQYF.

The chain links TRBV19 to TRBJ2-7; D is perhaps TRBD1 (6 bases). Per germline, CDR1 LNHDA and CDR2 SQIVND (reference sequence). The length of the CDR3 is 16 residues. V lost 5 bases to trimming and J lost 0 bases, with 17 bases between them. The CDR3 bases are TGTGCCAGTAGTGGGGTTACAGGGCTCTTCTCCTACGAGCAGTACTTC. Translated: CASSGVTGLFSYEQYF.

The CDR3 sequence: CASLGQGYYEQYF. The CDR3 DNA is TGTGCCAGCTTGGGACAGGGGTACTACGAGCAGTACTTC. This rearrangement joins TRBV28 to TRBJ2-7; TRBD1 matches at 10 bases. J lost 3 bases, V lost 8 bases, and 4 bases had no gene match. Looked up from germline, CDR1 is MDHEN and CDR2 is SYDVKM. The CDR3 sequence is 13 residues long. The variable domain in full, completed from reference TRBV28 and TRBJ2-7, reads DVKVTQSSRYLVKRTGEKVFLECVQDMDHENMFWYRQDPGLGLRLIYFSYDVKMKEKGDIPEGYSVSREKKERFSLILESASTNQTSMYLCASLGQGYYEQYFGPGTRLTVT.

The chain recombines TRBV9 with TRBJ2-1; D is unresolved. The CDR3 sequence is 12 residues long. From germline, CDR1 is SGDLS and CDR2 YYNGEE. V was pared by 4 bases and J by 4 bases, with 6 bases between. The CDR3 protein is CASSYVYNEQFF. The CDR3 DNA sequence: TGTGCCAGCAGCTATGTATACAATGAGCAGTTCTTC.

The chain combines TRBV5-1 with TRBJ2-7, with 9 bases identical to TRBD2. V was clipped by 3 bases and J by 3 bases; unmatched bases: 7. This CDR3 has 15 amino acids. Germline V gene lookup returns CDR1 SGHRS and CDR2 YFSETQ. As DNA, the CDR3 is TGCGCCAGCAGCTCCCGGACTAGCGCAGACTACGAGCAGTACTTC. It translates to CASSSRTSADYEQYF.

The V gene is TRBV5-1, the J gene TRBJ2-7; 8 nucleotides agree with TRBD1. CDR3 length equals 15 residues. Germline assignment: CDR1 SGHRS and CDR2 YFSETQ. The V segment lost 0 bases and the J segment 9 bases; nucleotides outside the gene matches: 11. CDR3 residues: CASSLGGTGTGGQYF. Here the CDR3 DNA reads TGCGCCAGCAGCTTGGGGGGGACAGGTACCGGTGGGCAGTACTTC. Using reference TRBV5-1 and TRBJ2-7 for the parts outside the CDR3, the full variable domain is KAGVTQTPRYLIKTRGQQVTLSCSPISGHRSVSWYQQTPGQGLQFLFEYFSETQRNKGNFPGRFSGRQFSNSRSEMNVSTLELGDSALYLCASSLGGTGTGGQYFGPGTRLTVT.

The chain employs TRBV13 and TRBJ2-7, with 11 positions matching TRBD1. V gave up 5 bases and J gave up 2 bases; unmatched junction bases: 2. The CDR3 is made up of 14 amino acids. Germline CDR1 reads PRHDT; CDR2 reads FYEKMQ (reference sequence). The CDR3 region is CASSQGQGAYEQYF. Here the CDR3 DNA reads TGTGCCAGCAGCCAGGGACAGGGGGCCTACGAGCAGTACTTC.

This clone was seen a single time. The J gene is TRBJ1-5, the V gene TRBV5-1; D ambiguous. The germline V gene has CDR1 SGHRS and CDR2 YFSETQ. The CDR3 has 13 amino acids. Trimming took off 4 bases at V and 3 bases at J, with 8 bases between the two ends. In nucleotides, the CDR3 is TGCGCCAGCAGCGTGGATCACAATCAGCCCCAGCATTTT. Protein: CASSVDHNQPQHF.

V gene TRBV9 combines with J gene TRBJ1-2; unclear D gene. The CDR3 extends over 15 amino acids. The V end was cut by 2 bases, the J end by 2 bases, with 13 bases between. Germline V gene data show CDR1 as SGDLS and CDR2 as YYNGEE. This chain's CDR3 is CASSVMATENYGYTF. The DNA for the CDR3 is TGTGCCAGCAGCGTGATGGCAACAGAGAACTATGGCTACACCTTC.

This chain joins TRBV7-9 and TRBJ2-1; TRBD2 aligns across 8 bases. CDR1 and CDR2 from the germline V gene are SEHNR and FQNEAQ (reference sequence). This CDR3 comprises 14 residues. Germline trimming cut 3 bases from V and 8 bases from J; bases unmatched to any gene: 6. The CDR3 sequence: CASSFRGRIDEQFF. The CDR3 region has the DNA TGTGCCAGCAGCTTTCGCGGGAGGATCGATGAGCAGTTCTTC.

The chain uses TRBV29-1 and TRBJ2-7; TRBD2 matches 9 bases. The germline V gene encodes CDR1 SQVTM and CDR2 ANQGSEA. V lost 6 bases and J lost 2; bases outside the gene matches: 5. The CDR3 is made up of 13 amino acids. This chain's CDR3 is CSVRLADPYEQYF. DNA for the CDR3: TGCAGCGTCCGACTAGCGGATCCCTACGAGCAGTACTTC.

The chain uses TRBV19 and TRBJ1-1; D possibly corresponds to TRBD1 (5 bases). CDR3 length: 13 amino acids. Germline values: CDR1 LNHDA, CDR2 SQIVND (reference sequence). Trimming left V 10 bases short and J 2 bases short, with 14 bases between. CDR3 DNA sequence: TGTGCCATCTGGTCTAGGGGCAACACTGAAGCTTTCTTT. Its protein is CAIWSRGNTEAFF.

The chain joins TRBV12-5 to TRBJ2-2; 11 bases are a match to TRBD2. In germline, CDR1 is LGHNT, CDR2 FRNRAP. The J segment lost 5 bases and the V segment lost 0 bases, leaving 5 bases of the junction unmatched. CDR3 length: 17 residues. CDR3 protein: CASGLVPGTSGTGELFF. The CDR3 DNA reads TGTGCTAGTGGTTTGGTCCCCGGGACTAGCGGTACCGGGGAGCTGTTTTTT.

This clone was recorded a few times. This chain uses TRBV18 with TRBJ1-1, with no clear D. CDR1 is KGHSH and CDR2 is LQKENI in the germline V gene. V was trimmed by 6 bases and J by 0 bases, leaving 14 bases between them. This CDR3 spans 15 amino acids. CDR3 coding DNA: TGTGCCAGCTCGTCCCCGAGCGGGGTGAACACTGAAGCTTTCTTT. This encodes CASSSPSGVNTEAFF. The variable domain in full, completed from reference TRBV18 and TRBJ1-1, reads NAGVMQNPRHLVRRRGQEARLRCSPMKGHSHVYWYRQLPEEGLKFMVYLQKENIIDESGMPKERFSAEFPKEGPSILRIQQVVRGDSAAYFCASSSPSGVNTEAFFGQGTRLTVV.

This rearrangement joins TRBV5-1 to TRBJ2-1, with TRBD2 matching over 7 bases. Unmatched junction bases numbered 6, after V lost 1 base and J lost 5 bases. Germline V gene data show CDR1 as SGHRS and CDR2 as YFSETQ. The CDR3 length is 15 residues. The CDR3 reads CASSLNPTSHNEQFF. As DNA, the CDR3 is TGCGCCAGCAGCTTGAACCCGACTAGCCACAATGAGCAGTTCTTC.

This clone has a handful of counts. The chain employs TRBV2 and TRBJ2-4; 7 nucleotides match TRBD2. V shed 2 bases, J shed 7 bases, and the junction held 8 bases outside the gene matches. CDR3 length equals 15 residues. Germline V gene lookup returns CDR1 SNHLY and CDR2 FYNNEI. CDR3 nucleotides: TGTGCCAGCAGTGAACAGTACGGGACTAATAACATTCAGTACTTC. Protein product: CASSEQYGTNNIQYF. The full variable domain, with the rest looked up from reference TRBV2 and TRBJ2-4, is EPEVTQTPSHQVTQMGQEVILRCVPISNHLYFYWYRQILGQKVEFLVSFYNNEISEKSEIFDDQFSVERPDGSNFTLKIRSTKLEDSAMYFCASSEQYGTNNIQYFGAGTRLSVL.

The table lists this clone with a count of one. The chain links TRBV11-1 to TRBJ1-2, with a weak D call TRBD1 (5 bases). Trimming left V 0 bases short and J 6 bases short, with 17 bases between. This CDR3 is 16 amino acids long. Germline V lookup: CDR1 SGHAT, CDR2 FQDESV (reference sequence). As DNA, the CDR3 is TGTGCCAGCAGCTTAGCAACCGACAGACCCCTGAATGGCTACACCTTC. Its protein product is CASSLATDRPLNGYTF.